This T cell receptor (beta chain) derives from a study of blood T cells in healthy people across ages. Remarks on this clonotype: The target antigen is unknown.

Study-level findings and limits: The percentage of naive T cells correlated strongly with TCR beta diversity. Compared with aged donors, long-lived donors showed fewer expanded clones, suggesting selection.

Alongside a J-beta primer mix, a sample-barcoded 5' primer served in a second PCR lasting 7 to 11 cycles. A template-switch adaptor containing 12 random nucleotides labeled each cDNA molecule. Via MiXCR, TCRdb re-called the 5' RACE reads, giving one row per CDR3 protein. The sample lists just over 1 million distinct CDR3 sequences, 35% to 55% occurring once. The CDR3 totals 13 residues. Germline CDR1 GTSNPN, CDR2 SVGIG (reference sequence). Germline trimming cut 3 bases from V and 8 bases from J; bases unmatched to any gene: 6. Total RNA extracted from each sample amounted to at least 5 micrograms. V and J are TRBV30 and TRBJ2-1; 8 bases are shared with TRBD2. The TCR sequence derives from a woman between 55 and 75 years old in good health. The sequenced sample consisted of blood. CDR3 bases: TGTGCCTGGAGCCACGGGGGGGAGGATGAGCAGTTCTTC. Amino acid sequence: CAWSHGGEDEQFF.